A single TCR beta chain is shown here with its context. Its antigen is unknown. At the DNA level, this CDR3 is encoded by other sequences in the same sample as well. Everyone who donated was a Caucasian adult who lived in Nashville, Tennessee. The data derive from a study of shared clonotypes between healthy human individuals. Study context: For every donor, three CD4 naive, three CD4 memory, two CD8 naive and one CD8 memory plates were used.

Assay used: immunoSEQ multiplex PCR; TCRdb lists only in-frame clones, some missing. Found here are 1.6 million or so clones, approximately 98.5% of them singletons; the top ten hold approximately 0.38%. V shed 2 bases and J shed 5 bases, with 4 bases lying between them. The germline V gene encodes CDR1 SEHNR and CDR2 FQNEAQ (reference sequence). The CDR3 contains 11 residues. Study results and limitations: Clonotypes that were shared across a handful of donors made up 4% to 6% of naive CD4 clonotypes.

This TCR was sampled from a young man in good health. The specimen sequenced was naive CD4+ T cells sorted from blood. Subset defined: CD45RA+ positively selected. V is TRBV7-9 and J is TRBJ2-7; the D is unclear. Here the CDR3 DNA reads TGTGCCAGCAGCTTAATCGACGAGCAGTACTTC. Translated, it gives CASSLIDEQYF.